The clone carrying this T cell receptor (beta chain) was picked up a small number of times. Its antigen remains unknown. A much larger clone sits a single nucleotide away, making a read error possible. CDR3 and TCR beta VDJ profiling relied on genomic DNA as the template. TCRdb processed the reads anew with MiXCR; each CDR3 protein has one entry. This sample has 200,000 to 300,000 distinct CDR3 sequences, with approximately 82% found just once. The data belong to a study of CD8+CD57+ T cells in acquired aplastic anemia. Study summary: DNA per sorted CD4+ or CD8+ sample ranged about 0.2 to 30 ug, averaging about 2.9 ug. Study findings and constraints: In CD8+ cells, Simpson's diversity showed no significant difference between patients and controls. Patients shared under 30 CD8+ CDR3 sequences with controls.

Those patients picked for sequencing had displayed CD8+CD57+ cell expansion on flow cytometry. Severe acquired aplastic anemia was the diagnosis recorded for all patients. This CDR3 has 14 amino acids. Germline CDR1 reads MNHNS; CDR2 reads SASEGT. This sequence joins TRBV6-1 and TRBJ1-1; no definite D call. This TCR was sampled from a human donor with aplastic anemia. The sequencing sample was made of sorted CD4+, CD8+, or CD8+CD57+ T cells (not recorded which) from PBMCs. CDR3 region: CASSDPRGNTVAFF. For the CDR3, the DNA is TGTGCCAGCAGTGACCCCCGTGGGAACACTGTAGCTTTCTTT.